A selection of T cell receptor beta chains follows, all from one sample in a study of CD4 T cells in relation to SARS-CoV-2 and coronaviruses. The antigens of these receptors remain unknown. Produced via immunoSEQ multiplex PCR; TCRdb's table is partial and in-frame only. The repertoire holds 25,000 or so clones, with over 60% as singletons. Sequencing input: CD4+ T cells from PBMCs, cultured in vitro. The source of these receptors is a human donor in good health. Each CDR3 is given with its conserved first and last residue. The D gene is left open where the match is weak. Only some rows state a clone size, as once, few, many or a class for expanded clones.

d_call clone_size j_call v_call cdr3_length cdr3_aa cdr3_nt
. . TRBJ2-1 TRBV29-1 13 CSVEEAGATPPFF TGCAGCGTGGAGGAGGCCGGCGCCACCCCCCCGTTCTTC
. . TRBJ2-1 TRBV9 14 CASSVAGRYNEQFF TGTGCCAGCAGCGTAGCGGGCCGCTACAATGAGCAGTTCTTC
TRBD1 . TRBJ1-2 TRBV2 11 CASATGYGYTF TGTGCCAGCGCGACAGGGTATGGCTACACCTTC
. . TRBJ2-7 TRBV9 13 CASSLQGGYEQYF TGTGCCAGCAGCCTCCAGGGGGGATACGAGCAGTACTTC
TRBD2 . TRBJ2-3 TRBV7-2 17 CASSLGLAGEITDTQYF TGTGCCAGCAGCTTAGGTCTAGCGGGAGAAATAACAGATACGCAGTATTTT
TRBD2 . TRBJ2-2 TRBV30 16 CAWSYGLAGATGELFF TGTGCCTGGAGTTACGGACTAGCGGGAGCGACCGGGGAGCTGTTTTTT
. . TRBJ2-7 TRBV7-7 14 CASSLRETGYEQYF TGTGCCAGCAGCTTGAGAGAAACCGGTTACGAGCAGTACTTC
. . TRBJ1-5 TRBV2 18 CASSEGAGSRYSNQPQHF TGTGCCAGCAGTGAAGGTGCAGGCAGTCGATATAGCAATCAGCCCCAGCATTTT
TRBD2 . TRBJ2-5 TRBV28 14 CASSLAGGRETQYF TGTGCCAGCAGTTTAGCGGGGGGGCGTGAGACCCAGTACTTC
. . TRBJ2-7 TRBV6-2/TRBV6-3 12 CASSLPGKEQYF TGTGCCAGCAGCCTACCCGGAAAGGAGCAGTACTTC
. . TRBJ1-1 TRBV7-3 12 CASSSPPGKAFF TGTGCCAGCAGCTCCCCGCCAGGGAAAGCTTTCTTT
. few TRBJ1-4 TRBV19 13 CASTFPGNEKLFF TGTGCCAGTACCTTTCCAGGGAATGAAAAACTGTTTTTT
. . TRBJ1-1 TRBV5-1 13 CASSADTGLGAFF TGCGCCAGCAGCGCGGACACGGGACTCGGGGCTTTCTTT
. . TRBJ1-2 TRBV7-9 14 CASSHSGGNYGYTF TGTGCCAGCAGCCACTCCGGGGGGAACTATGGCTACACCTTC
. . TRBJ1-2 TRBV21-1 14 CASSQPSGFGGYTF TGTGCCAGCAGCCAGCCCAGCGGATTCGGGGGCTACACCTTC
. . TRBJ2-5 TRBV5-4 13 CASRRDSQETQYF TGTGCCAGCAGACGGGACTCCCAAGAGACCCAGTACTTC
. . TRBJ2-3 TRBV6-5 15 CASSKETPDTDTQYF TGTGCCAGCAGCAAGGAGACGCCCGACACAGATACGCAGTATTTT
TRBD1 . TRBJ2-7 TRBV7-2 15 CASSPGQTANYEQYF TGTGCCAGCAGTCCGGGACAGACAGCTAACTACGAGCAGTACTTC
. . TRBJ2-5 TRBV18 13 CASSPAGTETQYF TGTGCCAGCTCACCAGCCGGGACAGAGACCCAGTACTTC
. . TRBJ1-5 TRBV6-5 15 CASSYTTTHNQPQHF TGTGCCAGCAGCTATACCACTACCCATAATCAGCCCCAGCATTTT
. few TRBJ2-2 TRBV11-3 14 CASREGTLTGELFF TGTGCCAGCAGAGAGGGGACTCTCACCGGGGAGCTGTTTTTT
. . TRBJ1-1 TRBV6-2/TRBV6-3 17 CASSFPLWGARNTEAFF TGTGCCAGCAGTTTCCCCCTCTGGGGGGCGAGGAACACTGAAGCTTTCTTT
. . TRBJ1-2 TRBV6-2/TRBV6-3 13 CASSVGPSLGYTF TGTGCCAGCAGTGTCGGGCCGTCTTTGGGCTACACCTTC
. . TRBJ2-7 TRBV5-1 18 CASRGRDRGTSGSYEQYF TGCGCCAGCAGAGGCCGGGACAGGGGTACTAGCGGGAGCTACGAGCAGTACTTC
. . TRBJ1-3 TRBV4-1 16 CASSQDALGSGNTIYF TGCGCCAGCAGCCAAGATGCCCTAGGCTCTGGAAACACCATATATTTT
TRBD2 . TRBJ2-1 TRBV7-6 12 CASSSLAGEQFF TGTGCCAGCAGCTCCCTAGCGGGGGAGCAGTTCTTC
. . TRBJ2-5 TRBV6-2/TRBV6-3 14 CASSYAGAGETQYF TGTGCCAGCAGTTACGCTGGGGCAGGGGAGACCCAGTACTTC
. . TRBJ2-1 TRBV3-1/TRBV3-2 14 CASRGSSSYNEQFF TGTGCCAGCAGGGGAAGCAGCTCCTACAATGAGCAGTTCTTC
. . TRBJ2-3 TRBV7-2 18 CASSLRAGARTYTDTQYF TGTGCCAGCAGCTTACGTGCGGGGGCCCGAACCTACACAGATACGCAGTATTTT
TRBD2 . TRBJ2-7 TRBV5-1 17 CASSPVASGGALYEQYF TGCGCCAGCAGCCCGGTGGCTAGCGGGGGGGCTTTGTACGAGCAGTACTTC
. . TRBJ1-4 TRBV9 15 CASSVGGERGEKLFF TGTGCCAGCAGCGTAGGAGGGGAGAGAGGTGAAAAACTGTTTTTT
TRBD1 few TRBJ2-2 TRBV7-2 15 CASSRTGIRTGELFF TGTGCCAGCAGCCGGACAGGGATCCGCACCGGGGAGCTGTTTTTT
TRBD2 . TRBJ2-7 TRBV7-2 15 CASSLTSGASYEQYF TGTGCCAGCAGCCTGACTAGCGGGGCTTCCTACGAGCAGTACTTC
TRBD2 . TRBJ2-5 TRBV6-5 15 CASVRRSGGQETQYF TGTGCCAGCGTACGAAGGAGCGGGGGTCAAGAGACCCAGTACTTC
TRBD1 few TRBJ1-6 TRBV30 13 CAWTTGDGSPLHF TGTGCCTGGACAACAGGGGACGGATCACCCCTCCACTTT
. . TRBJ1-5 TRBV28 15 CASRPPTEPFGPQHF TGTGCCAGCAGACCACCGACAGAGCCGTTTGGGCCCCAGCATTTT
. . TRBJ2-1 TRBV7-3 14 CASSPPGSNNEQFF TGTGCCAGCAGCCCCCCGGGGTCCAACAATGAGCAGTTCTTC
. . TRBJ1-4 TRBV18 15 CASSGTGNQGEKLFF TGTGCCAGCTCAGGAACAGGGAATCAAGGAGAAAAACTGTTTTTT
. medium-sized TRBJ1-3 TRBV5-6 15 CASSSQGSSGNTIYF TGTGCCAGCAGCTCCCAGGGTAGCTCTGGAAACACCATATATTTT
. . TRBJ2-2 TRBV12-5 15 CASGLRTANTGELFF TGTGCTAGTGGTTTAAGGACAGCGAACACCGGGGAGCTGTTTTTT
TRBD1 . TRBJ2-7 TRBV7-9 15 CASSRGGQGPYEQYF TGTGCCAGCAGCCGAGGGGGACAGGGCCCCTACGAGCAGTACTTC
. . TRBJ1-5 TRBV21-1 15 CASSRPGRDNQPQHF TGTGCCAGCAGCAGGCCGGGACGGGACAATCAGCCCCAGCATTTT
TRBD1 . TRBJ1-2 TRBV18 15 CASSGTGTSNYGYTF TGTGCCAGCTCAGGGACAGGGACCTCCAACTATGGCTACACCTTC
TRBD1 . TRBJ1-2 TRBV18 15 CASSPTSQQGDGYTF TGTGCCAGCTCACCTACCTCCCAACAGGGGGATGGCTACACCTTC
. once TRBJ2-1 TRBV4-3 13 CASSQEWHNEQFF TGCGCCAGCAGCCAAGAGTGGCACAATGAGCAGTTCTTC
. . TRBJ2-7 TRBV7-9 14 CASSFWGDSYEQYF TGTGCCAGCAGCTTTTGGGGGGATAGCTACGAGCAGTACTTC
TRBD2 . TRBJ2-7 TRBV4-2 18 CASSQDRWGGGFPYEQYF TGTGCCAGCAGCCAAGATCGCTGGGGGGGAGGGTTTCCCTACGAGCAGTACTTC
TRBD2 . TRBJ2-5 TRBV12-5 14 CASGHKTSGETQYF TGTGCTAGTGGTCACAAGACTAGCGGTGAGACCCAGTACTTC
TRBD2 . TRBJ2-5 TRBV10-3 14 CAISVSAGEETQYF TGTGCCATCAGTGTCTCGGCGGGGGAAGAGACCCAGTACTTC
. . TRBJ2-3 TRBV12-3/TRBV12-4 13 CASLGGAYDTQYF TGTGCCAGCCTGGGGGGGGCATACGATACGCAGTATTTT
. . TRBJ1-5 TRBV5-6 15 CASSIGHLSNQPQHF TGTGCCAGCAGCATAGGACACCTTAGCAATCAGCCCCAGCATTTT
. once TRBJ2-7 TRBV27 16 CASSTFLGRGGYEQYF TGTGCCAGCAGCACCTTCTTGGGCAGGGGAGGTTACGAGCAGTACTTC
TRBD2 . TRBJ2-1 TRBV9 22 CASSVAGGLAGVRYGPYNEQFF TGTGCCAGCAGCGTAGCCGGAGGGCTAGCGGGGGTCCGGTACGGCCCGTACAATGAGCAGTTCTTC
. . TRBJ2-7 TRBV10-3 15 CAISESDGEPYEQYF TGTGCCATCAGTGAGTCGGACGGAGAACCCTACGAGCAGTACTTC
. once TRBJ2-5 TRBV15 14 CATRWPGTQETQYF TGTGCCACCAGATGGCCGGGGACCCAAGAGACCCAGTACTTC